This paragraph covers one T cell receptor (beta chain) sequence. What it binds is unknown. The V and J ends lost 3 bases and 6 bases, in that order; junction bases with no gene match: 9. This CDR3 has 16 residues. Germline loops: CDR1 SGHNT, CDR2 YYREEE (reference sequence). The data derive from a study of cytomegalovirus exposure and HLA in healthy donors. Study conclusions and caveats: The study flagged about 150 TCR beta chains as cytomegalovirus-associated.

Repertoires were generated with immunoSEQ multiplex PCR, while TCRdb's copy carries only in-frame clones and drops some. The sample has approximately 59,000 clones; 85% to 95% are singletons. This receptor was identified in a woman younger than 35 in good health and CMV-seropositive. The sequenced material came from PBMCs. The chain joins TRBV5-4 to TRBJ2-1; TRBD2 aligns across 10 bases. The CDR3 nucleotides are TGTGCCAGCAGCTCACGGACTAGCGGACCTCTCAATGAGCAGTTCTTC. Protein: CASSSRTSGPLNEQFF.